One sample yielded the 21 T cell receptor beta chains listed below, sequenced in a study of cytomegalovirus exposure and HLA in healthy donors. The PCR used 60 Vbeta and 13 Jbeta primers. The table came from immunoSEQ multiplex PCR; TCRdb's copy has only in-frame clones and leaves some out. The sample contains 150,000 or so clones, about 85% of which appear only once. Sequenced material: PBMCs. The receptor source for this set is a man aged 30-40 years in good health and CMV-seropositive.

The rearrangement joins TRBV9 to TRBJ2-2, with D maybe TRBD2 (5 bases). The CDR3 consists of 15 residues. Germline V gene lookup returns CDR1 SGDLS and CDR2 YYNGEE. The germline V and J ends were trimmed by 1 base and 5 bases, with 12 bases remaining between them. This CDR3 is CASSVLASTTGELFF. CDR3 DNA: TGTGCCAGCAGCGTATTGGCTAGCACAACCGGGGAGCTGTTTTTT.

V is TRBV6-5 and J is TRBJ2-1, with a weak D call TRBD2 (7 bases). The CDR3 loop spans 13 amino acids. Trimming removed 6 bases at V and 7 bases at J, with 13 bases between. The germline CDR1 and CDR2 sequences are MNHEY and SVGAGI. The CDR3 protein is CASRRGGENEQFF. CDR3 DNA sequence: TGTGCCAGCAGAAGGGGGGGTGAGAATGAGCAGTTCTTC.

As for this clone: Germline is not matched at one junction end, which may reflect a read error. The chain has TRBV7-7 and TRBJ1-3; D is perhaps TRBD1 (6 bases). This CDR3 comprises 13 residues. CDR1 and CDR2 from the germline V gene are SSHAT and FNYEAQ (reference sequence). CDR3 nucleotides: TGTGCTAGCAGCTTAGGACAGGGAAACACCATATATTTT. Translated: CASSLGQGNTIYF.

The chain carries TRBV30 and TRBJ1-6; no clear D gene. Trimming took off 0 bases at V and 7 bases at J, with 10 bases between the two ends. Germline V gene sequence: CDR1 GTSNPN, CDR2 SVGIG (reference sequence). The CDR3 consists of 14 residues. The CDR3 here is CAWSVFVPNSPLHF. CDR3 DNA: TGTGCCTGGAGTGTATTCGTCCCGAATTCACCCCTCCACTTT.

This chain uses TRBV28 with TRBJ1-2; D remains ambiguous. V lost 3 bases, J lost 4 bases, and 12 bases lay in between. The length of the CDR3 is 14 residues. The germline gives CDR1 MDHEN, CDR2 SYDVKM. The CDR3: CASSLSRGSYGYTF. The CDR3, as DNA: TGTGCCAGCAGTTTGAGTCGCGGGAGCTATGGCTACACCTTC.

The chain combines TRBV7-8 with TRBJ1-5; TRBD1 aligns across 10 bases. The CDR3 length is 16 residues. The V gene's germline CDR1 is SGHVS and CDR2 FQNEAQ. The V segment lost 1 base and the J segment 4 bases; nucleotides outside the gene matches: 4. The CDR3 sequence: CASSLGTGGGNQPQHF. Here the CDR3 DNA reads TGTGCCAGCAGCTTAGGGACAGGGGGTGGGAATCAGCCCCAGCATTTT.

This clone has only one observation. The DNA of the CDR3 is TGTGCCTGGAATTGGAGCCCGAACACTGAAGCTTTCTTT. This translates into CAWNWSPNTEAFF. The genes are TRBV30 and TRBJ1-1; D unresolved. CDR3 size: 13 residues. Trimming removed 4 bases at V and 1 base at J, with 10 bases between. Looked up from germline, CDR1 is GTSNPN and CDR2 is SVGIG (reference sequence).

The chain couples TRBV30 to TRBJ2-6, with D possibly TRBD1 on 5 matching bases. Looked up from germline, CDR1 is GTSNPN and CDR2 is SVGIG (reference sequence). This CDR3 region has 16 residues. V was cut by 5 bases and J by 0 bases, with 14 bases left in between. This chain's CDR3 is CAWAGHLRSGANVLTF. Written as DNA, the CDR3 is TGTGCCTGGGCAGGGCACCTACGCTCTGGGGCCAACGTCCTGACTTTC. Filled out from reference TRBV30 and TRBJ2-6, the complete variable domain reads SQTIHQWPATLVQPVGSPLSLECTVEGTSNPNLYWYRQAAGRGLQLLFYSVGIGQISSEVPQNLSASRPQDRQFILSSKKLLLSDSGFYLCAWAGHLRSGANVLTFGAGSRLTVL.

This clone was detected a few times. The gene calls are TRBV4-1 and TRBJ2-7; 9 positions agree with TRBD2. CDR1 is MGHRA and CDR2 is YSYEKL in the germline V gene. V shed 5 bases and J 2 bases; nucleotides not matched to a gene: 10. This CDR3 has 16 amino acids. CDR3 in amino acids: CASSAYEAGGPYEQYF. The CDR3 nucleotides read TGCGCCAGCAGCGCCTACGAGGCGGGAGGGCCCTACGAGCAGTACTTC.

V is TRBV28 and J is TRBJ1-4, with D uncertain. Germline values: CDR1 MDHEN, CDR2 SYDVKM. The ends were cut back, 6 bases at V and 8 bases at J, with 16 bases in the middle. The CDR3 has 14 residues. CDR3 bases: TGTGCCAGCAGCGTAACACAACCGAACGAAAAACTGTTTTTT. Its protein product is CASSVTQPNEKLFF. Together with reference TRBV28 and TRBJ1-4, the CDR3 gives the full variable domain: DVKVTQSSRYLVKRTGEKVFLECVQDMDHENMFWYRQDPGLGLRLIYFSYDVKMKEKGDIPEGYSVSREKKERFSLILESASTNQTSMYLCASSVTQPNEKLFFGSGTQLSVL.

The chain combines TRBV18 with TRBJ1-1; 9 positions agree with TRBD1. The length of the CDR3 is 13 residues. The V and J ends lost 5 bases and 6 bases, in that order; junction bases with no gene match: 4. From germline, CDR1 is KGHSH and CDR2 LQKENI. The CDR3 loop is CASSRTGGSEAFF. The CDR3 DNA sequence: TGTGCCAGCTCAAGAACAGGGGGCTCTGAAGCTTTCTTT.

This chain joins TRBV27 and TRBJ1-1, with a tentative D call TRBD1 (5 bases). Germline CDR1 MNHEY, CDR2 SMNVEV (reference sequence). This CDR3 has 13 residues. The V and J ends lost 3 bases and 6 bases respectively, with 11 bases between them. CDR3 nucleotide sequence: TGTGCCAGCAGTTTTGGGGGGGAAGCTGAAGCTTTCTTT. Residues: CASSFGGEAEAFF.

This clone was picked up one time. In DNA form, the CDR3 reads TGTGCCAGCAGCTTAGTTGGGGGCCGAACGAACACTGAAGCTTTCTTT. This encodes CASSLVGGRTNTEAFF. The genes are TRBV7-2 and TRBJ1-1; D possibly corresponds to TRBD1 (6 bases). CDR3 length equals 16 residues. Trimming pared 1 base from V and 1 base from J, leaving 13 bases between. Germline assignment: CDR1 SGHTA and CDR2 FQGNSA.

The J gene is TRBJ1-3, the V gene TRBV15; D remains ambiguous. V lost 0 bases, J lost 6 bases, and 12 bases lay in between. The CDR3 has 15 residues. Per germline, CDR1 LNHNV and CDR2 YYDKDF (reference sequence). The CDR3 protein is CATSRDTAGLNTIYF. The CDR3 DNA follows: TGTGCCACCAGCAGAGATACAGCAGGCTTAAACACCATATATTTT.

This clone appeared once. V usage is TRBV7-9 and J usage is TRBJ1-1; 8 bases fit TRBD1. Trimming removed 6 bases from V and 1 base from J; junction bases left unmatched: 7. This CDR3 region has 15 residues. Per the germline V gene, CDR1 is SEHNR and CDR2 is FQNEAQ (reference sequence). For the CDR3, the DNA is TGTGCCAGCAGAGGCAGGGGGCGAGCGAACACTGAAGCTTTCTTT. Translating it yields CASRGRGRANTEAFF.

This clone was observed a handful of times. This chain joins TRBV27 and TRBJ2-5, with D perhaps TRBD1 (6 bases). This CDR3 comprises 15 residues. Germline V gene lookup returns CDR1 MNHEY and CDR2 SMNVEV (reference sequence). V was trimmed by 5 bases and J by 5 bases, leaving 18 bases between them. The CDR3 loop reads CASSINRVIRETQYF. The CDR3 DNA sequence: TGTGCCAGCAGTATTAACAGGGTAATCCGGGAGACCCAGTACTTC.

The gene calls are TRBV6-5 and TRBJ2-3; 11 nucleotides line up with TRBD2. CDR3 length: 14 residues. CDR1 is MNHEY, CDR2 SVGAGI, per germline. Unmatched junction bases numbered 8, after V lost 7 bases and J lost 8 bases. The CDR3 nucleotides are TGTGCCAGCACTCCTGGGACTAGCGGCGGTACGCAGTATTTT. It codes for CASTPGTSGGTQYF.

In regard to this clone: This specimen includes other DNA sequences encoding the same CDR3. The V and J genes are TRBV5-4 and TRBJ2-5; 7 bases line up with TRBD1. This CDR3 is built from 14 residues. Per germline, CDR1 SGHNT and CDR2 YYREEE (reference sequence). V was pared by 0 bases and J by 1 base, with 0 bases of the junction left unmatched. CDR3 loop: CASSLGQGQETQYF. CDR3 DNA sequence: TGTGCCAGCAGCTTGGGACAGGGCCAAGAGACCCAGTACTTC.

This clone was recorded a few times. The chain has TRBV25-1 and TRBJ2-7; D unclear. The germline gives CDR1 MGHDK, CDR2 SYGVNS. The V gene lost 3 bases and the J gene lost 3 bases, with 6 bases spanning the gap. This CDR3 is built from 12 residues. The CDR3 here is CASSDLLYEQYF. As DNA, the CDR3 is TGTGCCAGCAGTGACCTCCTCTACGAGCAGTACTTC.

The gene calls are TRBV30 and TRBJ1-4; 8 nucleotides agree with TRBD1. V was pared by 8 bases and J by 1 base, with 12 bases of the junction left unmatched. CDR1 is GTSNPN and CDR2 is SVGIG in the germline V gene (reference sequence). There are 16 residues in the CDR3. CDR3 residues: CAIGQGRIRTNEKLFF. In DNA form, the CDR3 reads TGTGCCATAGGACAGGGAAGAATTCGAACTAATGAAAAACTGTTTTTT.

The V and J genes are TRBV6-5 and TRBJ1-1; D call uncertain. The germline V gene has CDR1 MNHEY and CDR2 SVGAGI. The CDR3 runs 11 residues. Trimming removed 4 bases at V and 13 bases at J, with 13 bases between. CDR3 residues: CASSLTEFVFF. CDR3 nucleotide sequence: TGTGCCAGCAGTTTGACGGAGTTTGTTTTCTTT.